This entry lists 24 T cell receptor beta chains sequenced from one sample in a study of CD8 T cells in ankylosing spondylitis. TCRdb re-called the 5' RACE reads with MiXCR, one entry per CDR3 protein. The profile shows roughly 38,000 distinct CDR3 sequences, 10% of them singletons. Specimen: blood, either unsorted or a sorted T cell fraction (not recorded which). The source of these receptors is a male donor with ankylosing spondylitis or in good health (not recorded which).

This clonotype was seen repeatedly, ten times or more. V and J are TRBV11-2 and TRBJ2-5; TRBD2 agrees at 14 bases. V dropped 5 bases and J dropped 7; count of bases not matched to a gene: 12. This CDR3 is 17 amino acids long. The germline gives CDR1 SGHAT, CDR2 FQNNGV. CDR3 amino acids: CASSGGLAGARRRTQYF. CDR3 DNA: TGTGCCAGCAGCGGGGGACTAGCGGGAGCCCGCCGAAGGACCCAGTACTTC.

This clonotype was seen at least ten times. This rearrangement joins TRBV6-1 to TRBJ2-4; D remains unclear. The germline V and J ends were trimmed by 9 bases and 4 bases, with 13 bases remaining between them. Germline V lookup: CDR1 MNHNS, CDR2 SASEGT. The CDR3 has 13 amino acids. The CDR3 sequence: CASQQLFKNIQYF. The CDR3 DNA reads TGTGCCAGTCAACAGCTTTTTAAAAACATTCAGTACTTC.

This clonotype was recorded a few times. The V and J genes are TRBV18 and TRBJ2-7; tentative D call: TRBD1 (5 bases). The CDR3 contains 16 residues. V was trimmed by 1 base and J by 2 bases, leaving 15 bases between them. Germline assignment: CDR1 KGHSH and CDR2 LQKENI. CDR3 residues: CASSPQQDRRTYEQYF. CDR3 coding DNA: TGTGCCAGCTCACCACAACAGGACCGGCGGACCTACGAGCAGTACTTC.

This clonotype was recorded at least ten times. This rearrangement joins TRBV18 to TRBJ1-5; D unresolved. Trimming took off 0 bases at V and 7 bases at J, with 4 bases between the two ends. The CDR3 is 12 residues long. Germline assignment: CDR1 KGHSH and CDR2 LQKENI. CDR3 nucleotides: TGTGCCAGCTCACCACCGAACCAGCCCCAGCATTTT. This encodes CASSPPNQPQHF.

This chain joins TRBV5-1 and TRBJ2-1, with TRBD1 matching over 8 bases. The CDR3 extends over 16 amino acids. V shed 0 bases and J 3 bases; nucleotides not matched to a gene: 5. Germline CDR1 SGHRS, CDR2 YFSETQ. CDR3 coding DNA: TGCGCCAGCAGCTTGGTACAGGGGGTGGACTACAATGAGCAGTTCTTC. Translated: CASSLVQGVDYNEQFF.

This clonotype was observed many times. The junction departs from the called germline gene at one end, perhaps through a read error. The chain couples TRBV12-3 or TRBV12-4 to TRBJ1-3; no clear D gene. This CDR3 region has 13 residues. The CDR3 DNA follows: TGTGCCAGCAGTTTATGGGCTGGGAACACCATATATTTT. Encoded protein: CASSLWAGNTIYF.

The sample holds many counts of this clonotype. The gene calls are TRBV7-3 and TRBJ2-1; D possibly corresponds to TRBD2 (6 bases). The CDR3 covers 16 residues. V lost 2 bases and J 6 bases, leaving 17 bases between the germline ends. In germline, CDR1 is SGHTA, CDR2 FQGTGA. The CDR3 region is CASSLFSPGLINEQFF. In nucleotides, the CDR3 is TGTGCCAGCAGCTTATTCTCCCCGGGACTGATCAATGAGCAGTTCTTC.

This clonotype was detected ten times or more. The genes are TRBV4-1 and TRBJ2-3; no reliable D call. Deletions cut 4 bases from V and 4 bases from J, with 9 bases between. Germline V lookup: CDR1 MGHRA, CDR2 YSYEKL. The CDR3 has 13 residues. CDR3 residues: CASSPIHADTQYF. The DNA of the CDR3 is TGCGCCAGCAGCCCAATACATGCAGATACGCAGTATTTT.

This clonotype was detected only a few times. The rearrangement joins TRBV19 to TRBJ2-1; D not resolved. CDR3 length: 13 residues. Per germline, CDR1 LNHDA and CDR2 SQIVND (reference sequence). Trimming pared 6 bases from V and 0 bases from J, leaving 6 bases between. The CDR3 reads CASRISSYNEQFF. CDR3 nucleotide sequence: TGTGCCAGTAGAATTAGCTCCTACAATGAGCAGTTCTTC.

Many counts were recorded for this clonotype. CDR3 sequence (DNA): TGTGCCAGCAGAGTCGACAGGGCTAAGTGGGCCAACGTCCTGACTTTC. Protein product: CASRVDRAKWANVLTF. The chain couples TRBV27 to TRBJ2-6; the match to TRBD1 covers 7 bases. This CDR3 region has 16 residues. With 6 bases clipped from V and 5 bases from J, the junction kept 10 bases outside the gene matches. Germline V CDR1 and CDR2: MNHEY, SMNVEV (reference sequence).

There are many counts of this clonotype. DNA for the CDR3: TGCGCCAGCAGCTTGGTACCAGGGGGTGAAGCTTTCTTT. The encoded protein is CASSLVPGGEAFF. The chain carries TRBV5-1 and TRBJ1-1; the match to TRBD1 covers 7 bases. V gave up 0 bases and J gave up 7 bases; unmatched junction bases: 3. This CDR3 comprises 13 residues. The germline V gene has CDR1 SGHRS and CDR2 YFSETQ. The full variable domain, its missing parts supplied by reference TRBV5-1 and TRBJ1-1, is KAGVTQTPRYLIKTRGQQVTLSCSPISGHRSVSWYQQTPGQGLQFLFEYFSETQRNKGNFPGRFSGRQFSNSRSEMNVSTLELGDSALYLCASSLVPGGEAFFGQGTRLTVV.

In its sample, this clonotype was seen many times. The V gene is TRBV12-3 or TRBV12-4, the J gene TRBJ1-1, with no clear D. V was cut by 1 base and J by 6 bases, with 3 bases left in between. This CDR3 contains 11 residues. CDR3 in DNA: TGTGCCAGCAGTTTAGGTCCTGAAGCTTTCTTT. This encodes CASSLGPEAFF.

This clonotype was seen many times. J is TRBJ2-5 and V is TRBV7-9, with 9 bases aligning to TRBD1. The CDR3 sequence is 14 residues long. The ends lost 5 bases at V and 4 bases at J; junction bases unmatched: 5. Germline V gives CDR1 SEHNR, CDR2 FQNEAQ (reference sequence). The CDR3 spells CASSETGGGETQYF. The CDR3 coding sequence is TGTGCCAGCAGCGAAACAGGGGGCGGAGAGACCCAGTACTTC.

This clonotype was found a few times. DNA of the CDR3: TGTGCCAGCAGTTTATCACAGGGCTACGAGCAGTACTTC. Translating it yields CASSLSQGYEQYF. This chain links TRBV28 with TRBJ2-7, with D maybe TRBD1 (6 bases). The V gene lost 1 base and the J gene lost 3 bases, with 7 bases spanning the gap. Germline lookup yields CDR1 MDHEN and CDR2 SYDVKM. The CDR3 runs to 13 residues.

This clonotype has at least ten counts. The V gene is TRBV7-6, the J gene TRBJ2-1; weak D call: TRBD2 (5 bases). CDR3 length: 15 amino acids. Trimming pared 1 base from V and 7 bases from J, leaving 14 bases between. The germline CDR1 and CDR2 sequences are SGHVS and FNYEAQ. The CDR3 nucleotides are TGTGCCAGCAGCTTAGTTGATGGGAGTCTTAATGAGCAGTTCTTC. Its protein is CASSLVDGSLNEQFF.

Ten or more counts support this clonotype. The chain recombines TRBV4-2 with TRBJ1-5; TRBD1 might be the D (6 bases). CDR1 LGHNA and CDR2 YNFKEQ come from the germline V gene. CDR3 length equals 18 residues. Trimming cost V 2 bases and J 6 bases, with 23 bases left between them. CDR3 DNA: TGTGCCAGCAGCCAACACACGAGCGGCGAGGGGGTTGGTCAGCCCCAGCATTTT. Amino acids: CASSQHTSGEGVGQPQHF.

This clonotype was counted at least ten times. The J gene is TRBJ2-2, the V gene TRBV6-1; 14 bases fit TRBD2. The CDR3 sequence is 15 residues long. V trimming: 6 bases; J trimming: 6 bases; junction bases outside the gene matches: 3. The V gene's germline CDR1 is MNHNS and CDR2 SASEGT. The CDR3 loop is CASSLTSGRAGELFF. As DNA, the CDR3 is TGTGCCAGCAGCCTGACTAGCGGGAGGGCCGGGGAGCTGTTTTTT.

This clonotype was observed at least ten times. The V gene is TRBV5-4, the J gene TRBJ2-5, with D perhaps TRBD2 (5 bases). Germline CDR1 reads SGHNT; CDR2 reads YYREEE (reference sequence). Trimming pared 6 bases from V and 2 bases from J, leaving 11 bases between. The CDR3 loop spans 13 amino acids. DNA for the CDR3: TGTGCCAGCACCACCCGGGGTCAAGAGACCCAGTACTTC. Amino acid sequence: CASTTRGQETQYF.

This clonotype was counted a single time. The chain employs TRBV7-9 and TRBJ2-1; D may be TRBD2 (7 bases). V was pared by 5 bases and J by 2 bases, with 19 bases between. Germline CDR1 SEHNR, CDR2 FQNEAQ (reference sequence). This CDR3 spans 17 amino acids. The DNA of the CDR3 is TGTGCCAGCAGCCCCCCGGGGGGCAGGCCTGCCTACAATGAGCAGTTCTTC. Translating gives CASSPPGGRPAYNEQFF.

This clonotype was seen many times. The chain links TRBV28 to TRBJ2-7; 9 bases fit TRBD2. The CDR3 runs to 15 residues. Losses at the gene ends were 5 bases for V and 3 bases for J; bases not matched to a gene: 8. Germline assignment: CDR1 MDHEN and CDR2 SYDVKM. CDR3 protein: CASSPIAGDIYEQYF. The CDR3 bases are TGTGCCAGCAGTCCAATAGCGGGAGATATCTACGAGCAGTACTTC.

Many counts were recorded for this clonotype. V and J are TRBV18 and TRBJ2-7, with unresolved D. Per germline, CDR1 KGHSH and CDR2 LQKENI. The CDR3 covers 15 residues. V lost 1 base and J 4 bases, leaving 14 bases between the germline ends. The CDR3 coding sequence is TGTGCCAGCTCACCACGGACCGGACCCCAGTACGAGCAGTACTTC. Amino acids: CASSPRTGPQYEQYF.

At least ten counts were recorded for this clonotype. CDR3 in amino acids: CASSQHTGTEGDTQYF. The CDR3 DNA follows: TGCGCCAGCAGCCAACACACCGGGACAGAGGGAGATACGCAGTATTTT. The rearrangement uses TRBV4-1 and TRBJ2-3; 7 bases align to TRBD1. The junction had 10 bases not matched to a gene; V was cut back by 2 bases and J by 5 bases. The CDR3 consists of 16 residues. CDR1 and CDR2 from the germline V gene are MGHRA and YSYEKL.

The table lists this clonotype with many counts. J is TRBJ2-7 and V is TRBV21-1; no check of the table's D call, TRBD2, against the DNA was made. TRBV21-1 constitutes a pseudogene. The CDR3 has 14 amino acids. As DNA, the CDR3 is TGTGCCAGCAGCAAATTTTGCGGGATGTACGAGCAGTACTTC. Amino acids: CASSKFCGMYEQYF.

There are many counts of this clonotype. The DNA for the CDR3 is TGCAGCGTTGATCTGAACGCGAACACCGGGGAGCTGTTTTTT. It encodes CSVDLNANTGELFF. This chain connects TRBV29-1 to TRBJ2-2, with D hard to call. The length of the CDR3 is 14 residues. Trimming removed 3 bases at V and 0 bases at J, with 8 bases between. Germline V CDR1 and CDR2: SQVTM, ANQGSEA.